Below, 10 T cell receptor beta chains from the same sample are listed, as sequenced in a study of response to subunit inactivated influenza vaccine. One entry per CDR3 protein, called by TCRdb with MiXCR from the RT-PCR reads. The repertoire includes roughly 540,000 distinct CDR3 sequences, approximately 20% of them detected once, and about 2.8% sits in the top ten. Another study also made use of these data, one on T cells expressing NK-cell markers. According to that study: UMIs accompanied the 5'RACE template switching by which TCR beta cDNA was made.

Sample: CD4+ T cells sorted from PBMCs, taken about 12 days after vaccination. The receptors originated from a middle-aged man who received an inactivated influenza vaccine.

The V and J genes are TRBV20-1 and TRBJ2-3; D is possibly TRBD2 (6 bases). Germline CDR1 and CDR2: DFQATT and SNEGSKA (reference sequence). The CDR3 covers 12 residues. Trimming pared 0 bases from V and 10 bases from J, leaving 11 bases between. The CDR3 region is CSARDAGSAQYF. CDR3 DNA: TGCAGTGCTAGAGATGCCGGGAGTGCGCAGTATTTT.

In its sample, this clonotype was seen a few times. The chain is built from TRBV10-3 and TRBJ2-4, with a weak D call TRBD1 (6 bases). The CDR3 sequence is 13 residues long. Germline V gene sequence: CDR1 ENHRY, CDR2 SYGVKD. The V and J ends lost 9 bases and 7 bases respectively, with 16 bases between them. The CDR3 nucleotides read TGTGCCATATCGACAGGAGCGGAGAACATTCAGTACTTC. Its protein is CAISTGAENIQYF.

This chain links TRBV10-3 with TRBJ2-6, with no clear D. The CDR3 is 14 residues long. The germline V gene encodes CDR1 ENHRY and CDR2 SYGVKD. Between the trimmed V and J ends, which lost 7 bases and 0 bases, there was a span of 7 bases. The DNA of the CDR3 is TGTGCCATCACCCAGTCCTCTGGGGCCAACGTCCTGACTTTC. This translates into CAITQSSGANVLTF.

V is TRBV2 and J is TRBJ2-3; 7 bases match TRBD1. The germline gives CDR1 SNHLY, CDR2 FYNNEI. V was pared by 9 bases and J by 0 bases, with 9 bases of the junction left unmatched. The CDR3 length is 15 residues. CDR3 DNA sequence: TGTGCCAGAACCAACCGGGACAGAAGCACAGATACGCAGTATTTT. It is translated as CARTNRDRSTDTQYF.

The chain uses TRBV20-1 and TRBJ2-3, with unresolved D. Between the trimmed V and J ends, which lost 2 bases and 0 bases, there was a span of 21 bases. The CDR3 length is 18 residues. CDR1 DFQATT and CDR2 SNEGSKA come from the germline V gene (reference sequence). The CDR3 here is CSARPALGLLFSTDTQYF. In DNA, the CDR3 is TGCAGTGCTAGACCCGCTTTGGGCTTGCTTTTTAGCACAGATACGCAGTATTTT.

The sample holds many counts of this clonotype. This chain's CDR3 is CASSLTRLAVEFF. The DNA for the CDR3 is TGCGCCAGCAGCCTTACTCGACTAGCGGTCGAGTTCTTC. The gene calls are TRBV5-1 and TRBJ2-1, with TRBD2 matching 9 bases. CDR3 length: 13 amino acids. The V gene's germline CDR1 is SGHRS and CDR2 YFSETQ. V shed 4 bases and J 14 bases; nucleotides not matched to a gene: 10.

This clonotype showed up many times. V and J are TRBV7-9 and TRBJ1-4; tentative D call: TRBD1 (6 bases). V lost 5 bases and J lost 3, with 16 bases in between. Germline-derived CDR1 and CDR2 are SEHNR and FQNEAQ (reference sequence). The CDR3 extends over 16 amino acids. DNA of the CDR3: TGTGCCAGCAGCCCGCAGGGGATGAGGTCTAATGAAAAACTGTTTTTT. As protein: CASSPQGMRSNEKLFF.

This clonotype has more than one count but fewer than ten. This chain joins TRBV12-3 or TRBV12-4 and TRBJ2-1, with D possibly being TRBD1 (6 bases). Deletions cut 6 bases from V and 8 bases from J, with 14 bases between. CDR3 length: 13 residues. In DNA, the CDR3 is TGTGCCAGCAGGGACCCCCAGGGGTATGAGCAGTTCTTC. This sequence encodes CASRDPQGYEQFF.

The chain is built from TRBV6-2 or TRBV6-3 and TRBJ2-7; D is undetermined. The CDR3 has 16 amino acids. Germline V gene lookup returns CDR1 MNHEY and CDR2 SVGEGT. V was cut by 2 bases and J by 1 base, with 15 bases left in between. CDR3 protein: CASSYKVRPISYEQYF. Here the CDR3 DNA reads TGTGCCAGCAGTTACAAAGTCCGTCCTATTTCCTACGAGCAGTACTTC.

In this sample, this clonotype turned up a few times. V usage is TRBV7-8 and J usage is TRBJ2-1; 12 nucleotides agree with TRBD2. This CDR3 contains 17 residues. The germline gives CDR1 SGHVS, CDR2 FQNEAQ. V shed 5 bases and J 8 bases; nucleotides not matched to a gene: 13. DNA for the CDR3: TGTGCCAGCAGCAGGAGGCGACTAGCGGGAGTCGGTGATGAGCAGTTCTTC. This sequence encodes CASSRRRLAGVGDEQFF.